A single sample is the source of the 28 T cell receptor beta chains below, sequenced in a study of beta chain features in type 1 diabetes. Reverse transcribing all isolated RNA meant expressed TCRB transcripts were sequenced. Using immunoSEQ multiplex PCR, the repertoire was profiled, and TCRdb retains in-frame clones only, with some absent. The sample has about 410,000 clones, more than 11% seen once. Sequenced material: naive CD4+ T cells from blood. The receptors were sampled from a man aged 30 to 45 in good health.

The rearrangement joins TRBV9 to TRBJ1-2, with 7 bases that match TRBD1. Trimming cost V 1 base and J 11 bases; bases outside gene matches: 5. Germline assignment: CDR1 SGDLS and CDR2 YYNGEE. The CDR3 extends over 12 amino acids. The CDR3 coding sequence is TGTGCCAGCAGCGTAACAGGGGTCGATTACACCTTC. It yields the protein CASSVTGVDYTF.

This clone appeared a few times. V and J are TRBV10-3 and TRBJ2-7; D gene ambiguous. Germline CDR1 is ENHRY and CDR2 is SYGVKD. This CDR3 has 15 amino acids. V was pared by 5 bases and J by 0 bases, with 14 bases between. CDR3 sequence reads: CAISTGGRRSYEQYF. As DNA, the CDR3 is TGTGCCATCAGTACTGGCGGACGGCGCTCCTACGAGCAGTACTTC.

This clone was seen a handful of times. J is TRBJ2-5 and V is TRBV7-9; D gene ambiguous. The V end was cut by 2 bases, the J end by 2 bases, with 6 bases between. CDR1 SEHNR and CDR2 FQNEAQ come from the germline V gene (reference sequence). The CDR3 has 13 amino acids. CDR3 DNA sequence: TGTGCCAGCAGCTTATTTCTACAAGAGACCCAGTACTTC. Amino acid sequence: CASSLFLQETQYF.

Only a few counts were recorded for this clone. The chain uses TRBV25-1 and TRBJ2-7; D not resolved. This CDR3 comprises 13 residues. Per the germline V gene, CDR1 is MGHDK and CDR2 is SYGVNS. Trimming pared 5 bases from V and 1 base from J, leaving 9 bases between. CDR3 DNA sequence: TGTGCCAGCAGTCCCGTTGGGTCCTACGAGCAGTACGTC. This gives the protein CASSPVGSYEQYV.

The table lists this clone with a few counts. The V call is TRBV11-2, the J call TRBJ2-1, with D unclear. Trimming cost V 4 bases and J 0 bases, with 10 bases left between them. Germline V CDR1 and CDR2: SGHAT, FQNNGV. The CDR3 spans 15 residues. This chain's CDR3 is CASSSSLSSYNEQFF. CDR3 coding DNA: TGTGCCAGCAGCTCATCGCTGAGCTCCTACAATGAGCAGTTCTTC. Supplemented by reference TRBV11-2 and TRBJ2-1, the full variable domain reads EAGVAQSPRYKIIEKRQSVAFWCNPISGHATLYWYQQILGQGPKLLIQFQNNGVVDDSQLPKDRFSAERLKGVDSTLKIQPAKLEDSAVYLCASSSSLSSYNEQFFGPGTRLTVL.

This clone was seen only a few times. This sequence joins TRBV7-8 and TRBJ2-7, with D possibly being TRBD2 (6 bases). Germline CDR1 reads SGHVS; CDR2 reads FQNEAQ. Trimming took off 5 bases at V and 0 bases at J, with 20 bases between the two ends. The CDR3 runs to 17 residues. The CDR3 reads CASSPERWRGSSYEQYV. DNA of the CDR3: TGTGCCAGCAGCCCCGAGAGATGGCGGGGTAGCTCCTACGAGCAGTACGTC.

V usage is TRBV7-9 and J usage is TRBJ2-5, with TRBD2 identical over 8 bases. Germline lookup yields CDR1 SEHNR and CDR2 FQNEAQ (reference sequence). CDR3 length equals 15 residues. V was clipped by 3 bases and J by 2 bases; unmatched bases: 5. The CDR3 here is CASSFLPGGQETQYF. CDR3 bases: TGTGCCAGCAGCTTTCTTCCGGGAGGGCAAGAGACCCAGTACTTC.

The J gene is TRBJ2-5, the V gene TRBV5-1, with D perhaps TRBD2 (7 bases). Germline CDR1 and CDR2: SGHRS and YFSETQ. CDR3 length: 17 residues. Trimming took 2 bases from V and 4 from J, leaving 21 bases between them. The CDR3 region has the DNA TGCGCCAGCAGCTTCGGGACAACTAAGTGGGAGGGAGAGACCCAGTACTTC. This codes for CASSFGTTKWEGETQYF.

V usage is TRBV29-1 and J usage is TRBJ2-5, with TRBD2 identical over 11 bases. Germline CDR1 SQVTM, CDR2 ANQGSEA. This CDR3 comprises 14 residues. The V gene end was trimmed by 6 bases and the J gene end by 2 bases; junction bases not matched to a gene: 5. The CDR3 DNA reads TGCAGCGTGCCGGGACTAGCGGTTCAAGAGACCCAGTACTTC. The encoded protein is CSVPGLAVQETQYF.

This clone was detected a few times. V and J are TRBV29-1 and TRBJ1-1, with D tentatively TRBD1 (5 bases). Germline V gene sequence: CDR1 SQVTM, CDR2 ANQGSEA. Trimming removed 2 bases at V and 7 bases at J, with 11 bases between. CDR3 length: 12 residues. CDR3 protein: CSVESGRIEAFF. CDR3 in DNA: TGCAGCGTTGAATCGGGGCGAATTGAAGCTTTCTTT.

Concerning this clone itself: Other DNA sequences in this sample translate to the same CDR3. The V gene is TRBV11-2, the J gene TRBJ2-6; no firm D call. The V gene's germline CDR1 is SGHAT and CDR2 FQNNGV. V was trimmed by 6 bases and J by 1 base, leaving 1 base between them. The CDR3 extends over 12 amino acids. CDR3 DNA: TGTGCCAGCAGTTCTGGGGCCAACGTCCTGACTTTC. This translates into CASSSGANVLTF.

This clone occurred a few times. CDR3 DNA: TGTGCCAGCAGTAGGGGGGCTATAAGTAATGAGCAGTTCTTC. As protein: CASSRGAISNEQFF. The genes are TRBV6-5 and TRBJ2-1; D tentatively fits TRBD1 or TRBD2 (6 bases each). CDR3 length: 14 residues. The germline V gene has CDR1 MNHEY and CDR2 SVGAGI. V lost 5 bases to trimming and J lost 7 bases, with 15 bases between them.

This clone was counted a few times. The chain carries TRBV7-3 and TRBJ2-1; 11 bases are shared with TRBD2. The junction had 7 bases not matched to a gene; V was cut back by 2 bases and J by 10 bases. The CDR3 is 15 amino acids. Germline lookup yields CDR1 SGHTA and CDR2 FQGTGA. CDR3 loop: CASSLELAGEGEQFF. CDR3 DNA: TGTGCCAGCAGCTTAGAACTAGCGGGAGAAGGCGAGCAGTTCTTC.

The V and J genes are TRBV6-6 and TRBJ2-7; TRBD1 might be the D (6 bases). Germline CDR1 MNHNY, CDR2 SVGAGI (reference sequence). The CDR3 loop spans 11 amino acids. V gave up 5 bases and J gave up 4 bases, with 6 bases separating them. Here the CDR3 DNA reads TGTGCCAGCAGTGACAGGTACGAGCAGTACGTC. Encoded protein: CASSDRYEQYV.

In this sample, this clone turned up a few times. V and J are TRBV11-3 and TRBJ2-7; tentatively, D is TRBD2 (6 bases). The germline CDR1 and CDR2 sequences are SGHNT and YENEEA. Trimming took 9 bases from V and 0 from J, leaving 6 bases between them. This CDR3 has 11 amino acids. The CDR3, as DNA: TGTGCCAGGCGGGGCTCCTACGAGCAGTACGTC. Its protein is CARRGSYEQYV.

V is TRBV7-8 and J is TRBJ2-5, with D perhaps TRBD2 (7 bases). The germline V and J ends were trimmed by 5 bases and 9 bases, with 13 bases remaining between them. CDR1 SGHVS and CDR2 FQNEAQ come from the germline V gene. The CDR3 has 12 amino acids. In nucleotides, the CDR3 is TGTGCCAGCAGCGCCCTAGGGGGGGCCCAGTACTTC. Its translation is CASSALGGAQYF.

V is TRBV6-5 and J is TRBJ1-2; D ambiguous. CDR3 length equals 14 residues. V lost 5 bases to trimming and J lost 2 bases, with 12 bases between them. Germline CDR1 MNHEY, CDR2 SVGAGI. The CDR3 loop reads CASSRMGSNYGYTF. The DNA for the CDR3 is TGTGCCAGCAGTCGAATGGGGTCGAACTATGGCTACACCTTC.

The chain links TRBV11-2 to TRBJ2-7; D may be TRBD1 (5 bases). The ends were cut back, 3 bases at V and 3 bases at J, with 15 bases in the middle. This CDR3 has 15 residues. Germline-derived CDR1 and CDR2 are SGHAT and FQNNGV. The CDR3 is CASSFVQGLDYEQYF. The CDR3 bases are TGTGCCAGCAGCTTTGTTCAGGGTTTAGACTACGAGCAGTACTTC.

This chain connects TRBV7-2 to TRBJ2-7; D may be TRBD2 (6 bases). The CDR3 is 14 residues long. Germline CDR1 SGHTA, CDR2 FQGNSA. The V end was cut by 1 base, the J end by 1 base, with 8 bases between. The CDR3 loop reads CASSLGGRSYEQYV. The DNA of the CDR3 is TGTGCCAGCAGCTTAGGTGGGAGGTCCTACGAGCAGTACGTC.

The V gene is TRBV7-9, the J gene TRBJ2-5, with no clear D. Trimming pared 4 bases from V and 5 bases from J, leaving 11 bases between. CDR1 is SEHNR and CDR2 is FQNEAQ in the germline V gene (reference sequence). The CDR3 has 13 residues. The CDR3 here is CASSSHLRETQYF. The CDR3 region has the DNA TGTGCCAGCAGCTCACACCTCCGGGAGACCCAGTACTTC. Based on the CDR3 plus reference TRBV7-9 and TRBJ2-5, the full variable domain is DTGVSQNPRHKITKRGQNVTFRCDPISEHNRLYWYRQTLGQGPEFLTYFQNEAQLEKSRLLSDRFSAERPKGSFSTLEIQRTEQGDSAMYLCASSSHLRETQYFGPGTRLLVL.

In its sample, this clone was seen a few times. The chain carries TRBV29-1 and TRBJ1-2, with 7 bases fitting TRBD1. This CDR3 has 14 residues. Germline values: CDR1 SQVTM, CDR2 ANQGSEA. Trimming took 4 bases from V and 4 from J; bases not matched to a gene: 9. CDR3 amino acids: CSVAEGQPLYGYTF. The CDR3 nucleotides read TGCAGCGTTGCTGAGGGACAGCCCCTCTATGGCTACACCTTC.

This clone was detected a few times. The gene calls are TRBV15 and TRBJ2-3; D remains ambiguous. V was trimmed by 3 bases and J by 3 bases, leaving 10 bases between them. Germline V CDR1 and CDR2: LNHNV, YYDKDF (reference sequence). This CDR3 contains 14 residues. CDR3 protein: CATSSRPGTDTQYF. The CDR3 region has the DNA TGTGCCACCAGCAGTCGACCCGGTACAGATACGCAGTATTTT.

In this sample, this clone turned up a few times. The V gene is TRBV29-1, the J gene TRBJ1-1; tentatively, D is TRBD1 (6 bases). Germline-derived CDR1 and CDR2 are SQVTM and ANQGSEA. The CDR3 spans 15 residues. V gave up 6 bases and J gave up 0 bases, with 17 bases separating them. CDR3 bases: TGCAGCGTCACCGGGACACGCCTTATGAACACTGAAGCTTTCTTT. Protein product: CSVTGTRLMNTEAFF.

The V call is TRBV6-5, the J call TRBJ2-1; TRBD1 agrees at 7 bases. V lost 4 bases and J lost 4; bases outside the gene matches: 1. Germline values: CDR1 MNHEY, CDR2 SVGAGI. CDR3 length: 13 residues. Here the CDR3 DNA reads TGTGCCAGCAGTTGGGGACAGTACAATGAGCAGTTCTTC. This translates into CASSWGQYNEQFF.

This clone was counted between two and nine times. The chain links TRBV29-1 to TRBJ2-3, with no clear D. There are 15 residues in the CDR3. V dropped 0 bases and J dropped 4 bases, with 14 bases sitting between them. Germline loops: CDR1 SQVTM, CDR2 ANQGSEA. The DNA for the CDR3 is TGCAGCGTTGAAGATTATTCTAGGTCGGCAGATACGCAGTATTTT. It is translated as CSVEDYSRSADTQYF.

At least ten counts were recorded for this clone. The CDR3 spells CASSLSNRVENIQYF. In nucleotides, the CDR3 is TGTGCCAGCTCACTAAGCAACAGGGTCGAAAACATTCAGTACTTC. This chain connects TRBV18 to TRBJ2-4; a weak D match, TRBD1 (6 bases). Germline CDR1 and CDR2: KGHSH and LQKENI. Deletions cut 4 bases from V and 5 bases from J, with 15 bases between. The CDR3 has 15 amino acids.

V usage is TRBV11-2 and J usage is TRBJ2-3, with D tentatively TRBD1 (5 bases). The CDR3 length is 14 residues. Trimming removed 2 bases from V and 2 bases from J, with 8 bases in between. Germline-derived CDR1 and CDR2 are SGHAT and FQNNGV. The CDR3 DNA reads as TGTGCCAGCAGCTTAAGACAGACCACAGATACGCAGTATTTT. Its translation: CASSLRQTTDTQYF. Based on the CDR3 plus reference TRBV11-2 and TRBJ2-3, the full variable domain is EAGVAQSPRYKIIEKRQSVAFWCNPISGHATLYWYQQILGQGPKLLIQFQNNGVVDDSQLPKDRFSAERLKGVDSTLKIQPAKLEDSAVYLCASSLRQTTDTQYFGPGTRLTVL.

The V call is TRBV7-2, the J call TRBJ1-6; 9 nucleotides agree with TRBD1. The trim removed 5 bases at V and 10 bases at J, leaving 6 bases unmatched. CDR1 is SGHTA, CDR2 FQGNSA, per germline. The CDR3 is made up of 14 amino acids. The CDR3 DNA follows: TGTGCCAGCAGCCAGGGACAGGGTGAATCACCCCTCCACTTT. It translates to CASSQGQGESPLHF.